The clone carrying this T cell receptor (beta chain) was picked up a small number of times. Its specificity is not known. The record originates from a study of T cells after yellow fever vaccination. The study, taken as a whole, reports: CD4 and CD8 compartments shared a small share of clonotypes, likely from convergent recombination. Among primary-vaccination clones, most reappeared after the booster, at 96% for CD4 and 85% to 90% for CD8.

From germline, CDR1 is SGHVS and CDR2 FQNEAQ. The CDR3 length is 18 residues. Trimming took 1 base from V and 5 from J; bases not matched to a gene: 14. The authors made TCR cDNA by 5'RACE template switching, adding a universal primer site and UMIs. Each CDR3 protein is one row after TCRdb ran MiXCR on the 5' RACE reads. Altogether approximately 610,000 distinct CDR3 sequences are present, roughly 17% being singletons, with the ten largest covering 17%. This chain connects TRBV7-8 to TRBJ2-5; 9 nucleotides align to TRBD2. Sample: PBMCs, taken more than 4 days after the first yellow fever vaccination. The source of this sequence is a man between 18 and 29 years old who received the YFV17D yellow fever vaccine. CDR3 in DNA: TGTGCCAGCAGCTTAGGATTAGCGGGGGCCTCAGGGCTGGAGACCCAGTACTTC. Amino acids: CASSLGLAGASGLETQYF.